Below are 21 T cell receptor beta chains sequenced from a single sample in a study of cytomegalovirus exposure and HLA in healthy donors. Primers included in the PCR were 60 Vbeta and 13 Jbeta primers. The method was immunoSEQ multiplex PCR; TCRdb's version includes in-frame clones alone and lacks a portion of them. The sample records over 100,000 clones, roughly 60% being singletons. The sequenced sample was PBMCs. The receptors come from a man between 35 and 55 years old in good health and CMV-seropositive.

This chain links TRBV7-3 with TRBJ2-2, with D possibly matching TRBD1 (5 bases). CDR1 is SGHTA, CDR2 FQGTGA, per germline. V was pared by 2 bases and J by 5 bases, with 9 bases between. The CDR3 has 14 residues. The CDR3 is CASSLDRQTGELFF. Here the CDR3 DNA reads TGTGCCAGCAGCTTAGACAGACAAACCGGGGAGCTGTTTTTT.

V usage is TRBV18 and J usage is TRBJ2-3; the match to TRBD1 covers 8 bases. This CDR3 contains 15 residues. V gave up 2 bases and J gave up 6 bases; unmatched junction bases: 7. Per germline, CDR1 KGHSH and CDR2 LQKENI. For the CDR3, the DNA is TGTGCCAGCTCACCAGCGCAGGGGGCGCGGGATACGCAGTATTTT. Its translation is CASSPAQGARDTQYF.

The chain recombines TRBV30 with TRBJ2-5; tentative D call: TRBD2 (6 bases). Germline V lookup: CDR1 GTSNPN, CDR2 SVGIG (reference sequence). The length of the CDR3 is 12 residues. Deletions cut 5 bases from V and 2 bases from J, with 9 bases between. CDR3 amino acids: CAWGLQQETQYF. The CDR3 nucleotides are TGTGCCTGGGGACTACAACAAGAGACCCAGTACTTC. Combining the CDR3 with reference TRBV30 and TRBJ2-5 gives the whole variable domain SQTIHQWPATLVQPVGSPLSLECTVEGTSNPNLYWYRQAAGRGLQLLFYSVGIGQISSEVPQNLSASRPQDRQFILSSKKLLLSDSGFYLCAWGLQQETQYFGPGTRLLVL.

This sequence joins TRBV27 and TRBJ1-1; 8 bases align to TRBD1. The ends lost 5 bases at V and 0 bases at J; junction bases unmatched: 11. CDR3 length equals 17 residues. Germline V lookup: CDR1 MNHEY, CDR2 SMNVEV (reference sequence). DNA of the CDR3: TGTGCCAGCAGTCCCGGACAGGGAGGTGCAATGAACACTGAAGCTTTCTTT. Translation: CASSPGQGGAMNTEAFF.

The rearrangement links TRBV29-1 to TRBJ2-1; D is undetermined. CDR1 and CDR2 from the germline V gene are SQVTM and ANQGSEA. V lost 6 bases, J lost 4 bases, and 10 bases lay in between. The CDR3 spans 12 residues. The CDR3 DNA reads as TGCAGCGTCGCCTATAGATACAATGAGCAGTTCTTC. Amino acids: CSVAYRYNEQFF.

The chain combines TRBV7-2 with TRBJ1-1; D perhaps matches TRBD1 (5 bases). Germline values: CDR1 SGHTA, CDR2 FQGNSA. V was trimmed by 1 base and J by 0 bases, leaving 9 bases between them. The CDR3 has 15 residues. This chain's CDR3 is CASSLVRGLNTEAFF. As DNA, the CDR3 is TGTGCCAGCAGCTTAGTAAGGGGCTTGAACACTGAAGCTTTCTTT. The whole variable domain, filled in from reference TRBV7-2 and TRBJ1-1, reads GAGVSQSPSNKVTEKGKDVELRCDPISGHTALYWYRQSLGQGLEFLIYFQGNSAPDKSGLPSDRFSAERTGGSVSTLTIQRTQQEDSAVYLCASSLVRGLNTEAFFGQGTRLTVV.

This clone occurred once. The chain couples TRBV4-3 to TRBJ2-4; a possible D gene is TRBD2 (6 bases). Trimming removed 4 bases from V and 1 base from J, with 14 bases in between. Germline-derived CDR1 and CDR2 are LGHNA and YSLEER. The CDR3 contains 16 residues. The CDR3 loop is CASSPRVGGAKNIQYF. The CDR3 nucleotides are TGCGCCAGCAGCCCTAGGGTGGGGGGTGCCAAAAACATTCAGTACTTC.

The chain is built from TRBV5-1 and TRBJ1-4; D unclear. V was trimmed by 6 bases and J by 2 bases, leaving 8 bases between them. The CDR3 totals 13 residues. From germline, CDR1 is SGHRS and CDR2 YFSETQ. CDR3 in DNA: TGCGCCAGCACTTGGGCCACTAATGAAAAACTGTTTTTT. The encoded protein is CASTWATNEKLFF.

This clone was counted between two and nine times. The V gene is TRBV7-8, the J gene TRBJ1-3; D uncertain. V shed 3 bases and J shed 0 bases, with 12 bases lying between them. Germline CDR1 SGHVS, CDR2 FQNEAQ. The CDR3 totals 16 residues. CDR3 in amino acids: CASSLGPIHSGNTIYF. CDR3 DNA sequence: TGTGCCAGCAGCTTGGGCCCAATTCACTCTGGAAACACCATATATTTT.

The chain recombines TRBV5-1 with TRBJ2-3; 13 bases map to TRBD2. CDR1 is SGHRS, CDR2 YFSETQ, per germline. The CDR3 is 16 amino acids. V lost 3 bases, J lost 4 bases, and 5 bases stayed unmatched. The CDR3 loop is CASSSGLAGDSDTQYF. In DNA form, the CDR3 reads TGCGCCAGCAGCTCCGGACTAGCGGGGGACTCAGATACGCAGTATTTT.

This chain uses TRBV6-5 with TRBJ1-2, with D perhaps TRBD1 (5 bases). The germline gives CDR1 MNHEY, CDR2 SVGAGI. This CDR3 has 13 amino acids. V was shortened by 0 bases and J by 7 bases, with 9 bases between the two germline ends. CDR3 coding DNA: TGTGCCAGCAGTTACTCCCCCGGGGGTGGCTACACCTTC. Residues: CASSYSPGGGYTF.

The chain is built from TRBV15 and TRBJ2-7, with 7 bases aligning to TRBD2. The CDR3 covers 15 residues. V was clipped by 4 bases and J by 7 bases; unmatched bases: 13. Germline CDR1 and CDR2: LNHNV and YYDKDF (reference sequence). CDR3 in DNA: TGTGCCACCAGCAAGGGGACTACCTCCGTGAGGGAGCAGTACTTC. Protein: CATSKGTTSVREQYF.

The chain has TRBV7-6 and TRBJ2-3; TRBD2 matches 10 bases. Germline V gene sequence: CDR1 SGHVS, CDR2 FNYEAQ. V shed 3 bases, J shed 0 bases, and the junction held 12 bases outside the gene matches. This CDR3 has 19 residues. The CDR3 region is CASSFLLAGTGHSTDTQYF. CDR3 nucleotides: TGTGCCAGCAGCTTTCTACTAGCGGGAACGGGGCATAGCACAGATACGCAGTATTTT.

The J gene is TRBJ2-7, the V gene TRBV10-2; D is unresolved. This CDR3 comprises 15 residues. Trimming stripped 0 bases from V and 7 bases from J, with 16 bases between. Germline CDR1 reads WSHSY; CDR2 reads SAAADI. CDR3 bases: TGCGCCAGCAGTGAGTCGTCCGGAGACTTCTGGGAGCAGTACTTC. This gives the protein CASSESSGDFWEQYF.

This sequence joins TRBV19 and TRBJ1-3; TRBD1 matches 8 bases. The germline V gene has CDR1 LNHDA and CDR2 SQIVND (reference sequence). This CDR3 is built from 14 residues. V shed 6 bases, J shed 2 bases, and the junction held 3 bases outside the gene matches. This chain's CDR3 is CASRATGAGNTIYF. In DNA, the CDR3 is TGTGCCAGTAGGGCGACAGGGGCTGGAAACACCATATATTTT.

The rearrangement links TRBV30 to TRBJ2-1; D might be TRBD1 (5 bases). CDR3 size: 10 residues. Per the germline V gene, CDR1 is GTSNPN and CDR2 is SVGIG (reference sequence). V was trimmed by 7 bases and J by 9 bases, leaving 10 bases between them. CDR3 nucleotides: TGTGCCTCAGCTAGGGGTGAGCAGTTCTTC. It is translated as CASARGEQFF.

The rearrangement uses TRBV18 and TRBJ2-4; tentatively, D is TRBD2 (6 bases). The CDR3 contains 16 residues. Germline-derived CDR1 and CDR2 are KGHSH and LQKENI. With 6 bases removed from V and 0 bases from J, the gap between germline ends came to 15 bases. The CDR3 sequence is CASSRVSGLAKNIQYF. In nucleotides, the CDR3 is TGTGCCAGCTCCCGCGTTAGCGGTCTAGCCAAAAACATTCAGTACTTC.

The genes are TRBV6-5 and TRBJ1-4; TRBD1 aligns across 12 bases. The CDR3 runs 14 residues. Per the germline V gene, CDR1 is MNHEY and CDR2 is SVGAGI. V gave up 4 bases and J gave up 15 bases; unmatched junction bases: 9. CDR3 region: CASSSGQGAREVFF. The CDR3 bases are TGTGCCAGCAGTTCGGGACAGGGGGCTCGGGAGGTGTTTTTT.

V usage is TRBV18 and J usage is TRBJ1-1, with 8 bases aligning to TRBD1. Germline CDR1 and CDR2: KGHSH and LQKENI. The junction had 7 bases not matched to a gene; V was cut back by 7 bases and J by 3 bases. The CDR3 has 14 amino acids. This CDR3 is CASCYTGGDTEAFF. In DNA, the CDR3 is TGTGCCAGCTGTTATACAGGGGGTGACACTGAAGCTTTCTTT. Combining the CDR3 with reference TRBV18 and TRBJ1-1 gives the whole variable domain NAGVMQNPRHLVRRRGQEARLRCSPMKGHSHVYWYRQLPEEGLKFMVYLQKENIIDESGMPKERFSAEFPKEGPSILRIQQVVRGDSAAYFCASCYTGGDTEAFFGQGTRLTVV.

V gene TRBV7-8 combines with J gene TRBJ2-7; D is perhaps TRBD2 (6 bases). Germline V gene sequence: CDR1 SGHVS, CDR2 FQNEAQ. Trimming stripped 3 bases from V and 4 bases from J, with 13 bases between. The CDR3 sequence is 14 residues long. The CDR3 nucleotides are TGTGCCAGCAGCTTTAAGGGAGGCGTTTACGAGCAGTACTTC. Protein sequence: CASSFKGGVYEQYF.

The chain links TRBV9 to TRBJ2-7, with a weak D call TRBD1 (5 bases). The CDR3 totals 13 residues. Germline loops: CDR1 SGDLS, CDR2 YYNGEE. Trimming cost V 0 bases and J 6 bases, with 10 bases left between them. For the CDR3, the DNA is TGTGCCAGCAGCGTAGGACAGAAGGGCGAGCAGTACTTC. Its translation: CASSVGQKGEQYF.